Below, 26 T cell receptor beta chains from the same sample are listed, as sequenced in a study of human T cells and chemical hapten exposure. One entry per CDR3 protein results from TCRdb running MiXCR on the RACE reads. The data show about 70,000 distinct CDR3 sequences, 8.5% seen once. Time point described: patch test 2, 6 weeks after DPC sensitization. The treatment: therapeutic diphenylcyclopropenone sensitization with weekly scalp DPC. The sequenced sample was whole blood, obtained in connection with sensitization to the hapten diphenylcyclopropenone (DPC). Every receptor here comes from a woman aged 45-65 years with alopecia areata. Some clones in this sample may be carry-over from other donors' samples.

This clonotype was counted ten times or more. CDR3 in amino acids: CASSLSKGGPEAFF. CDR3 nucleotide sequence: TGTGCCAGCAGTTTATCGAAAGGGGGCCCTGAAGCTTTCTTT. The chain combines TRBV27 with TRBJ1-1, with 7 bases lining up with TRBD1. V trimming: 0 bases; J trimming: 6 bases; junction bases outside the gene matches: 4. The CDR3 has 14 amino acids. Germline V CDR1 and CDR2: MNHEY, SMNVEV (reference sequence).

V and J are TRBV27 and TRBJ1-6; 11 positions match TRBD1. CDR1 is MNHEY, CDR2 SMNVEV, per germline (reference sequence). V was clipped by 0 bases and J by 10 bases; unmatched bases: 11. The CDR3 runs 18 residues. CDR3 sequence: CASSLSGVPGQGGSPLHF. CDR3 DNA: TGTGCCAGCAGTTTATCAGGTGTACCGGGACAGGGGGGCTCACCCCTCCACTTT.

This clonotype showed up many times. This sequence joins TRBV10-3 and TRBJ2-7; TRBD1 matches at 7 bases. The junction had 4 bases not matched to a gene; V was cut back by 4 bases and J by 7 bases. In germline, CDR1 is ENHRY, CDR2 SYGVKD. The CDR3 covers 12 residues. The CDR3 nucleotides read TGTGCCATCAGTGTCCAGGGGGAAGAGCAGTACTTC. Its protein product is CAISVQGEEQYF.

This clonotype occurred many times. This chain links TRBV3-1 with TRBJ2-3; TRBD2 matches at 9 bases. Germline V gene data show CDR1 as LGHDT and CDR2 as YNNKEL (reference sequence). V dropped 0 bases and J dropped 6; count of bases not matched to a gene: 4. The CDR3 is made up of 15 amino acids. CDR3 residues: CASSQDLAGSDTQYF. CDR3 nucleotide sequence: TGTGCCAGCAGCCAAGATCTAGCGGGGTCGGATACGCAGTATTTT.

V is TRBV7-6 and J is TRBJ2-3, with D maybe TRBD2 (5 bases). CDR1 is SGHVS, CDR2 FNYEAQ, per germline. V lost 2 bases to trimming and J lost 6 bases, with 12 bases between them. This CDR3 is 14 amino acids long. The DNA for the CDR3 is TGTGCCAGCAGCTTATATTCGGGGAGTGATACGCAGTATTTT. Translation: CASSLYSGSDTQYF.

This clonotype was observed many times. The chain employs TRBV6-1 and TRBJ2-1; D might be TRBD2 (5 bases). CDR3 length: 15 amino acids. Germline V gene lookup returns CDR1 MNHNS and CDR2 SASEGT. The V and J ends lost 6 bases and 5 bases respectively, with 17 bases between them. The CDR3 bases are TGTGCCAGCAGGGGAATGTGGACTCTAAACAATGAGCAGTTCTTC. This gives the protein CASRGMWTLNNEQFF.

This clonotype was seen many times. The chain combines TRBV28 with TRBJ1-2; the D gene is possibly TRBD1 (6 bases). The CDR3 loop spans 14 amino acids. The germline V gene has CDR1 MDHEN and CDR2 SYDVKM. V was pared by 7 bases and J by 5 bases, with 17 bases between. CDR3 loop: CASTGGAVLYGYTF. CDR3 sequence (DNA): TGTGCCAGCACCGGGGGCGCAGTATTATATGGCTACACCTTC.

The chain employs TRBV9 and TRBJ2-1; 8 positions agree with TRBD2. The CDR3 has 15 residues. The V and J ends lost 3 bases and 1 base, in that order; junction bases with no gene match: 3. Germline V gene lookup returns CDR1 SGDLS and CDR2 YYNGEE. The CDR3 loop is CASSATGGSYNEQFF. The CDR3, as DNA: TGTGCCAGCAGCGCCACGGGGGGGTCCTACAATGAGCAGTTCTTC.

A few counts support this clonotype. This rearrangement joins TRBV28 to TRBJ2-4; D is perhaps TRBD1 (5 bases). The V and J ends lost 1 base and 0 bases respectively, with 10 bases between them. Germline CDR1 reads MDHEN; CDR2 reads SYDVKM. The CDR3 contains 16 residues. The CDR3 region is CASSLSQGLAKNIQYF. CDR3 nucleotide sequence: TGTGCCAGCAGTTTATCCCAGGGCCTAGCCAAAAACATTCAGTACTTC.

This clonotype was picked up a small number of times. The chain employs TRBV6-1 and TRBJ1-6; D is unresolved. The CDR3 is 14 amino acids. Germline loops: CDR1 MNHNS, CDR2 SASEGT. The ends were cut back, 1 base at V and 7 bases at J, with 8 bases in the middle. The CDR3 reads CASSEGRGNSPLHF. CDR3 bases: TGTGCCAGCAGTGAAGGCAGAGGCAATTCACCCCTCCACTTT.

This clonotype was observed at least ten times. The chain has TRBV4-3 and TRBJ2-3, with 8 bases identical to TRBD2. From germline, CDR1 is LGHNA and CDR2 YSLEER. Trimming took 5 bases from V and 1 from J; bases not matched to a gene: 2. This CDR3 contains 14 residues. CDR3 sequence: CASSSGRGTDTQYF. The CDR3 nucleotides are TGCGCCAGCAGCAGCGGGAGAGGCACAGATACGCAGTATTTT.

This clonotype was seen ten or more times. J is TRBJ2-6 and V is TRBV7-8; D may be TRBD2 (5 bases). Trimming cost V 1 base and J 0 bases, with 10 bases left between them. The CDR3 is made up of 17 amino acids. Germline loops: CDR1 SGHVS, CDR2 FQNEAQ. The CDR3 sequence is CASSLEGATSGANVLTF. The CDR3 DNA sequence: TGTGCCAGCAGCTTAGAGGGAGCTACCTCTGGGGCCAACGTCCTGACTTTC.

This clonotype has just a few counts. The chain recombines TRBV5-1 with TRBJ2-7; D gene unclear. The CDR3 is 13 amino acids. V was trimmed by 0 bases and J by 2 bases, leaving 6 bases between them. The germline CDR1 and CDR2 sequences are SGHRS and YFSETQ. In nucleotides, the CDR3 is TGCGCCAGCAGCTTGGACAACCCCTACGAGCAGTACTTC. Its protein product is CASSLDNPYEQYF.

The chain couples TRBV2 to TRBJ2-2; D is undetermined. Germline V lookup: CDR1 SNHLY, CDR2 FYNNEI. Trimming cost V 10 bases and J 4 bases, with 16 bases left between them. This CDR3 comprises 14 residues. CDR3 sequence reads: CATKPDPLTGELFF. CDR3 bases: TGTGCCACCAAACCCGACCCCCTCACCGGGGAGCTGTTTTTT.

This clonotype was counted at least ten times. The rearrangement joins TRBV6-2 or TRBV6-3 to TRBJ2-3; D unclear. Trimming took 2 bases from V and 2 from J, leaving 8 bases between them. Germline CDR1 and CDR2: MNHEY and SVGEGT. The CDR3 covers 14 residues. The CDR3 reads CASSYGINTDTQYF. CDR3 nucleotide sequence: TGTGCCAGCAGTTACGGGATTAACACAGATACGCAGTATTTT.

This clonotype was counted between two and nine times. The J gene is TRBJ2-3, the V gene TRBV7-2, with 8 bases matching TRBD2. This CDR3 contains 16 residues. Trimming took 1 base from V and 1 from J; bases not matched to a gene: 4. Per germline, CDR1 SGHTA and CDR2 FQGNSA. In DNA form, the CDR3 reads TGTGCCAGCAGCTTAGGAGCGGGAGCCGGCACAGATACGCAGTATTTT. Its protein product is CASSLGAGAGTDTQYF.

This clonotype was seen a few times. The chain employs TRBV9 and TRBJ1-4, with unresolved D. The CDR3 length is 15 residues. CDR1 is SGDLS, CDR2 YYNGEE, per germline. Between the trimmed V and J ends, which lost 0 bases and 5 bases, there was a span of 11 bases. The CDR3 region is CASSVAGGRNEKLFF. The CDR3 nucleotides read TGTGCCAGCAGCGTAGCGGGTGGTCGGAATGAAAAACTGTTTTTT. The full variable domain, rest sourced from reference TRBV9 and TRBJ1-4, is DSGVTQTPKHLITATGQRVTLRCSPRSGDLSVYWYQQSLDQGLQFLIQYYNGEERAKGNILERFSAQQFPDLHSELNLSSLELGDSALYFCASSVAGGRNEKLFFGSGTQLSVL.

The sample holds many counts of this clonotype. The CDR3 protein is CAISERGDSDGYTF. The DNA of the CDR3 is TGTGCCATCAGTGAGAGGGGGGACAGCGACGGCTACACCTTC. This rearrangement joins TRBV10-3 to TRBJ1-2; 7 nucleotides line up with TRBD1. CDR3 length: 14 residues. CDR1 is ENHRY, CDR2 SYGVKD, per germline. J lost 8 bases, V lost 2 bases, and 8 bases had no gene match.

The chain couples TRBV20-1 to TRBJ1-2; a weak D match, TRBD1 (5 bases). This CDR3 is built from 15 residues. V was clipped by 3 bases and J by 2 bases, with 16 bases between them. Germline values: CDR1 DFQATT, CDR2 SNEGSKA (reference sequence). The CDR3 region is CSASGARGTNYGYTF. The CDR3, as DNA: TGCAGTGCTAGCGGGGCACGAGGAACCAACTATGGCTACACCTTC.

The CDR3 DNA follows: TGTGCCAGCACCTACTCAGAGGTTAGAAACATTCAGTACTTC. Its protein is CASTYSEVRNIQYF. This chain uses TRBV5-8 with TRBJ2-4; D is unclear. Germline-derived CDR1 and CDR2 are SGHTS and YDEGEE. The V end lost 6 bases, the J end lost 6 bases, and 16 bases lay between the germline ends. The CDR3 spans 14 residues.

This clonotype was observed a few times. The rearrangement uses TRBV7-3 and TRBJ2-6; D may match TRBD1 or TRBD2 (6 bases each). V dropped 4 bases and J dropped 4 bases, with 11 bases sitting between them. Germline V gene data show CDR1 as SGHTA and CDR2 as FQGTGA. This CDR3 is 15 amino acids long. The CDR3 DNA sequence: TGTGCCAGCAGCTACGGGGGCTCCGGGGCCAACGTCCTGACTTTC. As protein: CASSYGGSGANVLTF.

V usage is TRBV20-1 and J usage is TRBJ2-1; 14 bases align to TRBD2. Losses at the gene ends were 6 bases for V and 2 bases for J; bases not matched to a gene: 3. Germline CDR1 is DFQATT and CDR2 is SNEGSKA (reference sequence). The CDR3 is 15 amino acids. The CDR3 bases are TGCAGTGCAATGGGACTAGCGGGGGCCTACAATGAGCAGTTCTTC. It translates to CSAMGLAGAYNEQFF.

This chain links TRBV20-1 with TRBJ2-1; TRBD2 agrees at 12 bases. V shed 5 bases, J shed 6 bases, and the junction held 5 bases outside the gene matches. The CDR3 runs to 14 residues. Germline loops: CDR1 DFQATT, CDR2 SNEGSKA (reference sequence). The DNA of the CDR3 is TGCAGTGCTGCCCCGGGACTAGCGGGCAATGAGCAGTTCTTC. Encoded protein: CSAAPGLAGNEQFF.

This clonotype showed up just a few times. The chain uses TRBV12-3 or TRBV12-4 and TRBJ2-2; 10 bases line up with TRBD2. This CDR3 has 15 amino acids. Trimming cost V 2 bases and J 4 bases; bases outside gene matches: 1. The CDR3 DNA reads TGTGCCAGCAGTTTAAGACTAGCGGGCACCGGGGAGCTGTTTTTT. Translation: CASSLRLAGTGELFF.

This clonotype was observed at least ten times. V and J are TRBV3-1 and TRBJ1-1, with a weak D call TRBD1 (5 bases). Germline loops: CDR1 LGHDT, CDR2 YNNKEL (reference sequence). V lost 4 bases and J lost 4, with 13 bases in between. The CDR3 sequence is 14 residues long. The CDR3 sequence is CASSLRSDSTEAFF. CDR3 nucleotides: TGTGCCAGCAGCCTTCGATCAGACAGCACTGAAGCTTTCTTT.

This clonotype was detected only a few times. The genes are TRBV27 and TRBJ2-2; no clear D gene. Germline-derived CDR1 and CDR2 are MNHEY and SMNVEV (reference sequence). This CDR3 region has 12 residues. V was cut by 3 bases and J by 5 bases, with 4 bases left in between. CDR3 DNA sequence: TGTGCCAGCAGTTTTAGAACCGGGGAGCTGTTTTTT. This sequence encodes CASSFRTGELFF.